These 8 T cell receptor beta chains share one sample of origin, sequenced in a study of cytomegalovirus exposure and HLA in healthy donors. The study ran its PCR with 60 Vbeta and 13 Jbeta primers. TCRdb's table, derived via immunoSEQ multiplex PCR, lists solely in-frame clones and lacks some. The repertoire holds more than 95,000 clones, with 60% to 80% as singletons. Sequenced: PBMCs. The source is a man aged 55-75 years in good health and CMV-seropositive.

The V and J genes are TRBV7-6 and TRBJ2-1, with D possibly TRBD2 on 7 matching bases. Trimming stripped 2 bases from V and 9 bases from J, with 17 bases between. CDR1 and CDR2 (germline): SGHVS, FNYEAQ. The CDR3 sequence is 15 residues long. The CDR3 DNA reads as TGTGCCAGCAGCTTACGTTATAGGGGGGAGGGTGAGCAGTTCTTC. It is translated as CASSLRYRGEGEQFF.

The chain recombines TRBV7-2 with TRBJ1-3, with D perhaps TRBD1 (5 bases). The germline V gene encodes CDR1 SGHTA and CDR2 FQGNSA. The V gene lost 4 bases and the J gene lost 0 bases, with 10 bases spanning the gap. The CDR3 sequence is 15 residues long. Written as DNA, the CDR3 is TGTGCCAGCAGCTCCCACAGGTTCTCTGGAAACACCATATATTTT. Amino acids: CASSSHRFSGNTIYF.

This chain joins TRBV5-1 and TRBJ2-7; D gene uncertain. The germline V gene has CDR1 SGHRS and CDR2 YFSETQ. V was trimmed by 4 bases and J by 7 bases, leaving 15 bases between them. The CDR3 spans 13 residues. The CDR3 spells CASSAARQLEQYF. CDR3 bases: TGCGCCAGCAGCGCCGCGAGGCAGTTGGAGCAGTACTTC.

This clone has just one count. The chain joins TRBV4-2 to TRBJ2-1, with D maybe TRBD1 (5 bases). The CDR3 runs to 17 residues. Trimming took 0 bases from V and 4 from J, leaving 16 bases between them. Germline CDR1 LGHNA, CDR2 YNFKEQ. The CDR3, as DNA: TGTGCCAGCAGCCAAGACGTCGACAGTGGGTTATACAATGAGCAGTTCTTC. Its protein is CASSQDVDSGLYNEQFF.

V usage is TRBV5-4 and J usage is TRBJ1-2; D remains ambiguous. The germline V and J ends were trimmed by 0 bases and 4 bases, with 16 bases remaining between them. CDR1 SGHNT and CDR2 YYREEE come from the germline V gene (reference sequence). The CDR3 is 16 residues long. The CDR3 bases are TGTGCCAGCAGCTTGGATGGGCGGGGTAGGAGCTATGGCTACACCTTC. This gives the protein CASSLDGRGRSYGYTF.

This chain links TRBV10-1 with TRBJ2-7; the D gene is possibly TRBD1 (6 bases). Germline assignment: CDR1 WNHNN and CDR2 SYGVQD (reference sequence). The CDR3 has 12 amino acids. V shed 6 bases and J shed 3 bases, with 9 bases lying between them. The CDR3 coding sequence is TGCGCCAGCAGCGGGGACAACTACGAGCAGTACTTC. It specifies CASSGDNYEQYF.

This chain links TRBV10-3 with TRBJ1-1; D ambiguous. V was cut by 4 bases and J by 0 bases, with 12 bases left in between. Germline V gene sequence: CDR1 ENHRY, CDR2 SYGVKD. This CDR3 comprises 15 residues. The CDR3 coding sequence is TGTGCCATCAGTGGCCGGGAAGCGTTGAACACTGAAGCTTTCTTT. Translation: CAISGREALNTEAFF.

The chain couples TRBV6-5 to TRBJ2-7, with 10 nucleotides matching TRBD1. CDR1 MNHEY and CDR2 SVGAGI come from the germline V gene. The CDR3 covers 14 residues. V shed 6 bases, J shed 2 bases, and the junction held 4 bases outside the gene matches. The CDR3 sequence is CASRRQGAAYEQYF. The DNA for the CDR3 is TGTGCCAGCAGACGACAGGGGGCGGCCTACGAGCAGTACTTC.